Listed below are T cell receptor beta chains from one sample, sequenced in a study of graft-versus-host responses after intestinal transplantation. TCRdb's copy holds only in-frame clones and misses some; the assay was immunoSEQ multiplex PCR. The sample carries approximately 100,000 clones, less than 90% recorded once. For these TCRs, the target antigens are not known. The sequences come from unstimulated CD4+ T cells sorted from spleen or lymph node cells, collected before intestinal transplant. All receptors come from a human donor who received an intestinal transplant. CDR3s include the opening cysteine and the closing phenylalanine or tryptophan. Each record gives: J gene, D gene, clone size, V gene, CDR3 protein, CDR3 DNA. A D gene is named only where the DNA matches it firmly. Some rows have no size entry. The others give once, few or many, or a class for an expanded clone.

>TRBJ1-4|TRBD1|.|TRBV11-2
CASKNRLPQGASNEKLFF
TGTGCCAGCAAGAACAGACTACCCCAGGGGGCATCTAATGAAAAACTGTTTTTT
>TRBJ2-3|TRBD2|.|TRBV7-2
CASSLVYSGGGDTQYF
TGTGCCAGCAGCTTAGTATATAGCGGGGGCGGGGATACGCAGTATTTT
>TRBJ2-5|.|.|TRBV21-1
CASSKAWDRATQETQYF
TGTGCCAGCAGCAAAGCTTGGGACAGGGCTACCCAAGAGACCCAGTACTTC
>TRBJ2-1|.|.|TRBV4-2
CASSQDPSVASRGNEQFF
TGTGCCAGCAGCCAAGATCCCTCGGTGGCTAGCCGGGGCAATGAGCAGTTCTTC
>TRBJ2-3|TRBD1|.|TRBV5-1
CASSLGTGAITDTQYF
TGCGCCAGCAGCTTGGGTACAGGGGCGATCACAGATACGCAGTATTTT
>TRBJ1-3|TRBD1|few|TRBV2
CASGDREGNTIYF
TGTGCCAGCGGAGACAGGGAAGGAAACACCATATATTTT
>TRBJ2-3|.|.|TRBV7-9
CASSLARDTQYF
TGTGCCAGCAGCTTAGCCAGAGATACGCAGTATTTT
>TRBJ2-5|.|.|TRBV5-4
CASSFGLRETQYF
TGTGCCAGCAGCTTCGGGCTCCGGGAGACCCAGTACTTC
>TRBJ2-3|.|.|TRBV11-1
CASSLALGDSDTQYF
TGTGCCAGCAGCTTAGCGCTAGGGGACTCAGATACGCAGTATTTT
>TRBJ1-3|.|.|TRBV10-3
CAISPLGNTIYF
TGTGCCATCAGCCCCCTTGGAAACACCATATATTTT
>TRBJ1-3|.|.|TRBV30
CAWTLWAAAGNTIYF
TGTGCCTGGACCCTTTGGGCAGCCGCTGGAAACACCATATATTTT
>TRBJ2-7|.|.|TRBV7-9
CASSAQDRSSYEQYF
TGTGCCAGCAGCGCCCAGGACAGAAGCTCCTACGAGCAGTACTTC
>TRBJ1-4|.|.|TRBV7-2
CASSLVPPGSLFF
TGTGCCAGCAGCTTAGTACCCCCGGGGTCACTGTTTTTT
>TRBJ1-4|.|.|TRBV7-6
CASSLMRGGDEKLFF
TGTGCCAGCAGCTTAATGCGGGGTGGCGATGAAAAACTGTTTTTT
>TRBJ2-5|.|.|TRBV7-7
CASSLNFGNQETQYF
TGTGCCAGCAGCTTAAACTTTGGGAACCAAGAGACCCAGTACTTC
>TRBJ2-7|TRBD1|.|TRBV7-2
CASSLTPTGGRNF
TGTGCCAGCAGCTTAACCCCCACAGGGGGTCGGAACTTC
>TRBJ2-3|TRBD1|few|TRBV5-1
CASSMGDRANTQYF
TGCGCCAGCAGCATGGGGGACAGAGCGAATACGCAGTATTTT
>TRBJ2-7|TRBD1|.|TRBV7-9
CASSLSGGDEQYF
TGTGCCAGCAGCTTATCAGGGGGCGACGAGCAGTACTTC
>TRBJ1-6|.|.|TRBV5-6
CASSLEGYNSPLHF
TGTGCCAGCAGCTTGGAGGGATATAATTCACCCCTCCACTTT
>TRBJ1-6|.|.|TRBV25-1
CASSSRDSPLHF
TGTGCCAGCAGCTCCAGGGATTCACCCCTCCACTTT
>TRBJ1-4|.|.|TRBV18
CASSQTTLGTTNEKLFF
TGTGCCAGCTCACAAACCACCCTTGGGACGACTAATGAAAAACTGTTTTTT
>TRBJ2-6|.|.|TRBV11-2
CASSLDSNSGANVLTF
TGTGCCAGCAGCTTAGACTCCAACTCTGGGGCCAACGTCCTGACTTTC
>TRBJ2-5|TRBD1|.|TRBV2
CASSAFPRDRGRPGETQYF
TGTGCCAGCAGTGCGTTTCCCCGGGACAGGGGGCGTCCGGGAGAGACCCAGTACTTC
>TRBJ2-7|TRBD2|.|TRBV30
CAWSAQAGGSYEQYF
TGTGCCTGGAGTGCCCAAGCGGGAGGGAGCTACGAGCAGTACTTC
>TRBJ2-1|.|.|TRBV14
CASSLGSFLYNEQFF
TGTGCCAGCAGCCTCGGAAGCTTCCTTTACAATGAGCAGTTCTTC